This T cell receptor beta chain derives from a study of vaccination and CD4 T cells after COVID-19. Treatment given: approximately 9-day PBMC culture with coronavirus spike peptide pools or control peptides (ViraFEST assay). Points from the study as a whole: For convalescent patients, 304 of the 307 vaccine-specific clones analyzed were classified as spike mono-reactive.

In the case of this clonotype: Its antigen is currently unknown.

The germline CDR1 and CDR2 sequences are SNHLY and FYNNEI. V lost 6 bases and J lost 0, with 13 bases in between. This CDR3 has 15 residues. The Oncomine TCR Beta short-read assay sequenced DNA from cultured CD4+ T cells. Each CDR3 protein gets one entry after TCRdb re-called the PCR reads with MiXCR. The sample yields 13,000 or so distinct CDR3 sequences, approximately 65% seen once. This sequence was found in a human donor who had recovered from COVID-19. Source material: CD4+ T cells from blood, cultured in vitro. The chain joins TRBV2 to TRBJ2-3; tentatively, D is TRBD1 (7 bases). The CDR3 spells CASSRGTVSTDTQYF. The CDR3 nucleotides read TGTGCCAGCAGCCGCGGGACAGTGAGCACAGATACGCAGTATTTT.